This TCR beta chain was obtained from a study of cytomegalovirus exposure and HLA in healthy donors. For the study at large: Earlier sequencing of 150 million to 200 million T cells yielded 100 million to 140 million unique TCR beta sequences. Findings and limits, study-wide: A later analysis appeared to link common viral pathogens to several of the most significant clusters.

In germline, CDR1 is MNHNS, CDR2 SASEGT. V lost 3 bases, J lost 6 bases, and 15 bases stayed unmatched. This CDR3 region has 18 residues. The PCR used 60 Vbeta and 13 Jbeta primers. Assay: immunoSEQ multiplex PCR; the TCRdb copy retains only in-frame clones and omits some. The sample yields some 150,000 clones, about four fifths seen once. This clone has only one observation. As yet, its antigen is unknown. The sample consisted of PBMCs. The TCR comes from a woman between 50 and 59 years old in good health and CMV-seronegative. This chain links TRBV6-1 with TRBJ2-2; TRBD2 matches 8 bases. The CDR3 is CASSDPAQTSVTPGELFF. In DNA, the CDR3 is TGTGCCAGCAGTGACCCTGCCCAGACTAGCGTTACCCCCGGGGAGCTGTTTTTT.